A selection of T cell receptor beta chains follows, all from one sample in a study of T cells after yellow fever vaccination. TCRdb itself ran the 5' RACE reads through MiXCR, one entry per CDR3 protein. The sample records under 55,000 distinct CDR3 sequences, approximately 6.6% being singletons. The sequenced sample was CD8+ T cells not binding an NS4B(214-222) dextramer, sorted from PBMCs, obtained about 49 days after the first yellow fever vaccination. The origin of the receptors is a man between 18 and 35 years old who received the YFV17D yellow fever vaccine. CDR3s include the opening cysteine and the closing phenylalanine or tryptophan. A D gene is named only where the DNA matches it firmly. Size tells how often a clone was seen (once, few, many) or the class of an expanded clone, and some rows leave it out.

CDR3nt: TGTGCCATCAGTGAGACAGAAAGCAACGAGCAGTACTTC
CDR3aa: CAISETESNEQYF
len: 13
v_gene: TRBV10-3
j_gene: TRBJ2-7
d_gene: .
abundance: many

CDR3nt: TGTGCCACCCAGACTAGCGGGCGCCGTGGGACCGGGGAGCTGTTTTTT
CDR3aa: CATQTSGRRGTGELFF
len: 16
v_gene: TRBV6-1
j_gene: TRBJ2-2
d_gene: TRBD2
abundance: few

CDR3nt: TGCGCCAGCAGCCAAGATGCGGGGCCTAGCACAGATACGCAGTATTTT
CDR3aa: CASSQDAGPSTDTQYF
len: 16
v_gene: TRBV4-1
j_gene: TRBJ2-3
d_gene: .
abundance: .

CDR3nt: TGTGCCAGCAGCCAATCCTCTTTGCCAGAGACCCAGTACTTC
CDR3aa: CASSQSSLPETQYF
len: 14
v_gene: TRBV3-1
j_gene: TRBJ2-5
d_gene: .
abundance: few

CDR3nt: TGTGCCAGCAGTTTAGGTCTCGGGGTTGCGCCTTTTGGCTACACCTTC
CDR3aa: CASSLGLGVAPFGYTF
len: 16
v_gene: TRBV27
j_gene: TRBJ1-2
d_gene: .
abundance: many

CDR3nt: TGTGCCAGCAGTTACTCGCCGGGACTAGCCCCCGGAAACACCGGGGAGCTGTTTTTT
CDR3aa: CASSYSPGLAPGNTGELFF
len: 19
v_gene: TRBV6-5
j_gene: TRBJ2-2
d_gene: TRBD2
abundance: few

CDR3nt: TGTGCCAGCAGCGACTGGGGGTCAGGGGCCAACGTCCTGACTTTC
CDR3aa: CASSDWGSGANVLTF
len: 15
v_gene: TRBV9
j_gene: TRBJ2-6
d_gene: .
abundance: .

CDR3nt: TGCAGTGCTAGTCTGGCTAGCGGGGGGGCCGCTGAGCAGTTCTTC
CDR3aa: CSASLASGGAAEQFF
len: 15
v_gene: TRBV20-1
j_gene: TRBJ2-1
d_gene: TRBD2
abundance: many

CDR3nt: TGCAGTGCTAGAGGGACAGGGGGGTACACCGGGGAGCTGTTTTTT
CDR3aa: CSARGTGGYTGELFF
len: 15
v_gene: TRBV20-1
j_gene: TRBJ2-2
d_gene: TRBD1
abundance: many

CDR3nt: TGTGCCAGCAGCCCGATGAATGAAAAACTGTTTTTT
CDR3aa: CASSPMNEKLFF
len: 12
v_gene: TRBV7-6
j_gene: TRBJ1-4
d_gene: .
abundance: many

CDR3nt: TGTGCCTGGAGTGGGGTTAGGGTGGATACGCAGTATTTT
CDR3aa: CAWSGVRVDTQYF
len: 13
v_gene: TRBV30
j_gene: TRBJ2-3
d_gene: .
abundance: .

CDR3nt: TGTGCCAGCAGCTCATCTGACAGGGTAACTAGCAATCAGCCCCAGCATTTT
CDR3aa: CASSSSDRVTSNQPQHF
len: 17
v_gene: TRBV7-9
j_gene: TRBJ1-5
d_gene: TRBD1
abundance: few

CDR3nt: TGTGCCAGCAGCCCAGGACAGGGGGGAAACGAGCAGTACTTC
CDR3aa: CASSPGQGGNEQYF
len: 14
v_gene: TRBV6-1
j_gene: TRBJ2-7
d_gene: TRBD1
abundance: few

CDR3nt: TGTGCCAGCAGCAAAGAGCGGGGGCGTTCGGGAGAGACCCAGTACTTC
CDR3aa: CASSKERGRSGETQYF
len: 16
v_gene: TRBV21-1
j_gene: TRBJ2-5
d_gene: .
abundance: many

CDR3nt: TGCAGTGCTAGAGGGCCAGGCCAGTTAGGAGATACGCAGTATTTT
CDR3aa: CSARGPGQLGDTQYF
len: 15
v_gene: TRBV20-1
j_gene: TRBJ2-3
d_gene: .
abundance: .

CDR3nt: TGTGCCAGCAGCTTAGACCCTAACTATGGCTACACCTTC
CDR3aa: CASSLDPNYGYTF
len: 13
v_gene: TRBV7-2
j_gene: TRBJ1-2
d_gene: .
abundance: many

CDR3nt: TGCGCCAGCAGCCAAGAATCCGGGTATGGCTACACCTTC
CDR3aa: CASSQESGYGYTF
len: 13
v_gene: TRBV4-1
j_gene: TRBJ1-2
d_gene: .
abundance: many

CDR3nt: TGCGCCAGCAGCTTGGGCCTTGATGGCTACACCTTC
CDR3aa: CASSLGLDGYTF
len: 12
v_gene: TRBV5-1
j_gene: TRBJ1-2
d_gene: .
abundance: many

CDR3nt: TGCAGCGTCGTTACGGGTGCTGAGCAGTTCTTC
CDR3aa: CSVVTGAEQFF
len: 11
v_gene: TRBV29-1
j_gene: TRBJ2-1
d_gene: .
abundance: many

CDR3nt: TGTGCCAGCAGGGAGGACAGCCTACAAGACAATGAGCAGTTCTTC
CDR3aa: CASREDSLQDNEQFF
len: 15
v_gene: TRBV2
j_gene: TRBJ2-1
d_gene: .
abundance: .

CDR3nt: TGTGCCAGCAGTTTTCAGGGACTCCACACCGGGGAGCTGTTTTTT
CDR3aa: CASSFQGLHTGELFF
len: 15
v_gene: TRBV12-3/TRBV12-4
j_gene: TRBJ2-2
d_gene: .
abundance: many

CDR3nt: TGTGCCAGCAGCCAAGATTGGCTTGGGGGCGAGGTTGGCAATCAGCCCCAGCATTTT
CDR3aa: CASSQDWLGGEVGNQPQHF
len: 19
v_gene: TRBV4-2
j_gene: TRBJ1-5
d_gene: .
abundance: .

CDR3nt: TGTGCCAGCAGTTTGAGAGGGGGGCCGCCAGATACGCAGTATTTT
CDR3aa: CASSLRGGPPDTQYF
len: 15
v_gene: TRBV12-3/TRBV12-4
j_gene: TRBJ2-3
d_gene: .
abundance: few

CDR3nt: TGTGCCAGCAGCACCGACAGGGTGGGAGATACGCAGTATTTT
CDR3aa: CASSTDRVGDTQYF
len: 14
v_gene: TRBV7-9
j_gene: TRBJ2-3
d_gene: TRBD1
abundance: many

CDR3nt: TGCGCCAGCAGCCAGGCCGTGGTAGGGTGGACCTACGAGCAGTACTTC
CDR3aa: CASSQAVVGWTYEQYF
len: 16
v_gene: TRBV4-3
j_gene: TRBJ2-7
d_gene: .
abundance: few

CDR3nt: TGTGCCAGCAAGAGCGGGGGGGCCTACAATGAGCAGTTCTTC
CDR3aa: CASKSGGAYNEQFF
len: 14
v_gene: TRBV12-3/TRBV12-4
j_gene: TRBJ2-1
d_gene: TRBD2
abundance: .

CDR3nt: TGTGCCAGCAACCTGAAGACAGGGGATAAACGAGATACGCAGTATTTT
CDR3aa: CASNLKTGDKRDTQYF
len: 16
v_gene: TRBV28
j_gene: TRBJ2-3
d_gene: TRBD1
abundance: .

CDR3nt: TGTGCCAGCAGCCATCCAGGGGAAGGCTACACCTTC
CDR3aa: CASSHPGEGYTF
len: 12
v_gene: TRBV3-1
j_gene: TRBJ1-2
d_gene: .
abundance: .

CDR3nt: TGTGCCAGCAGCCGAGGTAGCGGGGGGGCCGTGGAGACCCAGTACTTC
CDR3aa: CASSRGSGGAVETQYF
len: 16
v_gene: TRBV14
j_gene: TRBJ2-5
d_gene: TRBD2
abundance: many

CDR3nt: TGTGCCAGCAGCTCCTTCGGGGTTTCTTTGAACACCGGGGAGCTGTTTTTT
CDR3aa: CASSSFGVSLNTGELFF
len: 17
v_gene: TRBV5-5
j_gene: TRBJ2-2
d_gene: .
abundance: .

CDR3nt: TGTGCCAGCAGCTTATCGGCGGGGGGGAACACTGAAGCTTTCTTT
CDR3aa: CASSLSAGGNTEAFF
len: 15
v_gene: TRBV7-3
j_gene: TRBJ1-1
d_gene: .
abundance: few

CDR3nt: TGTGCCAGCAGCCTCGGGGGTTGGGGGCAAGCTTTCTTT
CDR3aa: CASSLGGWGQAFF
len: 13
v_gene: TRBV7-2
j_gene: TRBJ1-1
d_gene: .
abundance: few

CDR3nt: TGTGCCAGCAGTCAACCCAGGGGGAGTATGAGAGATACGCAGTATTTT
CDR3aa: CASSQPRGSMRDTQYF
len: 16
v_gene: TRBV6-1
j_gene: TRBJ2-3
d_gene: TRBD1
abundance: many

CDR3nt: TGTGCCAGCAGTTTATGGGAGGGTTATCAGCCCCAGCATTTT
CDR3aa: CASSLWEGYQPQHF
len: 14
v_gene: TRBV27
j_gene: TRBJ1-5
d_gene: .
abundance: many

CDR3nt: TGTGCCAGCAGCGCTGACAGAGTTACAGATACGCAGTATTTT
CDR3aa: CASSADRVTDTQYF
len: 14
v_gene: TRBV9
j_gene: TRBJ2-3
d_gene: .
abundance: few

CDR3nt: TGCGCCAGCAGCTTGGTCAGGGTTTCAGATACGCAGTATTTT
CDR3aa: CASSLVRVSDTQYF
len: 14
v_gene: TRBV5-1
j_gene: TRBJ2-3
d_gene: .
abundance: few

CDR3nt: TGCGCCAGCAGCCAAGGCCGCGACTCAGATACGGAGACCCAGTACTTC
CDR3aa: CASSQGRDSDTETQYF
len: 16
v_gene: TRBV4-1
j_gene: TRBJ2-5
d_gene: .
abundance: .

CDR3nt: TGTGCTTCGCGCAGGGGGGGAGCTTTCTTT
CDR3aa: CASRRGGAFF
len: 10
v_gene: TRBV6-6
j_gene: TRBJ1-1
d_gene: TRBD1
abundance: .

CDR3nt: TGTGCCAGCAGCTCCGGGACAGGGATAGCCGAGCAGTACTTC
CDR3aa: CASSSGTGIAEQYF
len: 14
v_gene: TRBV12-3/TRBV12-4
j_gene: TRBJ2-7
d_gene: TRBD1
abundance: .

CDR3nt: TGTGCCAGCAGCCCGGGACGGACCTACGAGCAGTACTTC
CDR3aa: CASSPGRTYEQYF
len: 13
v_gene: TRBV4-2
j_gene: TRBJ2-7
d_gene: .
abundance: .